Below, 2 T cell receptor beta chains from the same sample are listed, as sequenced in a study of T cell responses to AZD1222 COVID-19 vaccine. Measured with immunoSEQ multiplex PCR; TCRdb has only the in-frame clones, and not every one. This table has about 180,000 clones, around 88% appearing once. The sequences come from peripheral blood, collected on day 0 of AZD1222 vaccination. The receptors were gathered from an adult in good health.

The gene calls are TRBV11-2 and TRBJ2-5; D is unclear. The germline CDR1 and CDR2 sequences are SGHAT and FQNNGV. CDR3 length equals 13 residues. The V gene lost 1 base and the J gene lost 5 bases, with 8 bases spanning the gap. The CDR3 sequence: CASSLGITETQYF. Written as DNA, the CDR3 is TGTGCCAGCAGCTTAGGGATAACGGAGACCCAGTACTTC.

This CDR3 is CATRITDTQYF. The CDR3 DNA is TGTGCCACCCGTATCACAGATACGCAGTATTTT. The J gene is TRBJ2-3, the V gene TRBV27; D ambiguous. The germline V gene has CDR1 MNHEY and CDR2 SMNVEV (reference sequence). The CDR3 has 11 amino acids. V dropped 10 bases and J dropped 2 bases, with 7 bases sitting between them.